This T cell receptor (beta chain) was obtained from a study of metastatic and nonmetastatic thyroid tumors. Study-wide background: The authors compared repertoires across blood and tumor or nodule tissue from malignant and benign thyroid patients.

Study-level results: Within blood and tumor, benign nodules reportedly had significantly lower TCR beta diversity than malignant thyroid tumors did.

No treatment had been given to any patient before thyroid surgery. Original methodology: Across clinicopathological groups, CDR3 differences served as the basis for building a distant-metastasis classifier for papillary thyroid cancer. TCRdb used MiXCR to call clones anew from the PCR reads. The V and J calls reflect TCRdb's pipeline rather than the authors' work. The sample holds under 20,000 clones, 29% seen once. Trimming removed 8 bases from V and 7 bases from J, with 17 bases in between. The CDR3 sequence is 14 residues long. Germline assignment: CDR1 MNHNS and CDR2 SASEGT. This clone was counted between two and nine times. Its antigen is unidentified.

The V call is TRBV6-1, the J call TRBJ1-4; D may be TRBD1 (6 bases). Input material: tumor tissue. The clonotype originates from a female donor with papillary thyroid cancer or a benign thyroid nodule (not recorded which). Some clones in this sample may be carry-over from other donors' samples. The CDR3: CASFGGGAGEKLFF. The CDR3 DNA is TGTGCCAGCTTTGGGGGGGGCGCGGGTGAAAAACTGTTTTTT.